This T cell receptor (beta chain) is from a study of blood T cell repertoires in COVID-19. Study summary: From the United States, Italy and Spain came samples of acute and convalescent COVID-19.

Generated by immunoSEQ multiplex PCR, the TCRdb table keeps only in-frame clones and is missing some. This table has fewer than 650,000 clones, 85% to 90% appearing once. The CDR3 has 13 residues. CDR1 and CDR2 from the germline V gene are SNHLY and FYNNEI. J was trimmed by 11 bases and V by 8 bases; bases with no gene match: 12. Seattle-derived patients entered the study during active infection and were followed longitudinally. The material sequenced was peripheral blood. The chain uses TRBV2 and TRBJ1-5, with 7 nucleotides matching TRBD1. This receptor was identified in a woman between 45 and 65 years old with COVID-19, enrolled during active disease. In DNA form, the CDR3 reads TGTGCCAGCGGACGCGACAGGGTAGGGTCCCAGCATTTT. Translated, it gives CASGRDRVGSQHF.